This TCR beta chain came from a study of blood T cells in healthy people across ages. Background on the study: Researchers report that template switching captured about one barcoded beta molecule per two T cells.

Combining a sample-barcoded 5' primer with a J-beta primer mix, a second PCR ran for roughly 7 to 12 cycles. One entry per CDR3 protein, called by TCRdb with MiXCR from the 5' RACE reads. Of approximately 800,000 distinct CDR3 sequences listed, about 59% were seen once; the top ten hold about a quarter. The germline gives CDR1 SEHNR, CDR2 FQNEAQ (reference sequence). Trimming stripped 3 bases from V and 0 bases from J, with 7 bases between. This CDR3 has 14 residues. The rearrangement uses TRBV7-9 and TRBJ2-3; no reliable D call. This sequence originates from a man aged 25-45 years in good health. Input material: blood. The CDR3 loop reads CASSFMASTDTQYF. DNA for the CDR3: TGTGCCAGCAGCTTTATGGCTAGCACAGATACGCAGTATTTT.